Listed below are T cell receptor beta chains from one sample, sequenced in a study of cytomegalovirus exposure and HLA in healthy donors. Sequenced by immunoSEQ multiplex PCR; TCRdb stores in-frame clones only, minus some. The data show roughly 200,000 clones, approximately 85% seen once. The sequenced sample was PBMCs. Source of these receptors: a girl aged 5-17 years in good health and CMV-seropositive. Both conserved end residues are part of each CDR3. The order of the fields is clone size, J gene, D gene, V gene, CDR3 DNA, CDR3 protein. The D gene is left open where the match is weak. Clone size, where shown, is once, few, many, or a class for clones that have expanded.

clone_size: NA; j_call: TRBJ1-2; d_call: NA; v_call: TRBV6-1; cdr3_nt: TGTGCCAGCAGCTACCCAAGTTATGGCTACACCTTC; cdr3_aa: CASSYPSYGYTF
clone_size: NA; j_call: TRBJ2-7; d_call: NA; v_call: TRBV30; cdr3_nt: TGTGCCTGGAGTGCGGCGGGCTACGAGCAGTACTTC; cdr3_aa: CAWSAAGYEQYF
clone_size: once; j_call: TRBJ2-7; d_call: NA; v_call: TRBV6-1; cdr3_nt: TGTGCCAGCAGTGAATCAGGGTCCTATGGCGACGAGCAGTACTTC; cdr3_aa: CASSESGSYGDEQYF
clone_size: NA; j_call: TRBJ1-1; d_call: NA; v_call: TRBV28; cdr3_nt: TGTGCCAGCAGTTTCGTTCTCGACATCCGGACAGAATACACCACTGAAGCTTTCTTT; cdr3_aa: CASSFVLDIRTEYTTEAFF
clone_size: few; j_call: TRBJ2-7; d_call: NA; v_call: TRBV10-3; cdr3_nt: TGTGCCGTCGGGGTCCTCTCCTACGAGCAGTACTTC; cdr3_aa: CAVGVLSYEQYF
clone_size: NA; j_call: TRBJ2-7; d_call: NA; v_call: TRBV5-1; cdr3_nt: TGCGCCAGCAGCTTGGTTAGTGATACCTACGAGCAGTACTTC; cdr3_aa: CASSLVSDTYEQYF
clone_size: NA; j_call: TRBJ1-2; d_call: NA; v_call: TRBV29-1; cdr3_nt: TGCAGCGTTGAAGGGGGAGGACACCCGTTCACCTTC; cdr3_aa: CSVEGGGHPFTF
clone_size: NA; j_call: TRBJ2-3; d_call: TRBD2; v_call: TRBV5-1; cdr3_nt: TGCGCCAGCAGACAGGGCAGTAGCGGGGGCACAGATACGCAGTATTTT; cdr3_aa: CASRQGSSGGTDTQYF
clone_size: NA; j_call: TRBJ2-7; d_call: TRBD2; v_call: TRBV7-2; cdr3_nt: TGTGCCAGCAGCTTAGATCGGGGCGGGGGATACGAGCAGTACTTC; cdr3_aa: CASSLDRGGGYEQYF
clone_size: NA; j_call: TRBJ1-1; d_call: TRBD1; v_call: TRBV6-5; cdr3_nt: TGTGCCAGCAGAACAGGGGGCAACACTGAAGCTTTCTTT; cdr3_aa: CASRTGGNTEAFF
clone_size: NA; j_call: TRBJ1-1; d_call: NA; v_call: TRBV13; cdr3_nt: TGTGCCAGCAGCTTCACAGGGAGGGCGAACACTGAAGCTTTCTTT; cdr3_aa: CASSFTGRANTEAFF
clone_size: NA; j_call: TRBJ1-5; d_call: NA; v_call: TRBV4-1; cdr3_nt: TGCGCCAGCAGCCAAGATTGGAGTTATAGCAATCAGCCCCAGCATTTT; cdr3_aa: CASSQDWSYSNQPQHF
clone_size: once; j_call: TRBJ1-5; d_call: NA; v_call: TRBV5-1; cdr3_nt: TGCGCCAGCAGCTTGGGAGGCGATAGCAATCAGCCCCAGCATTTT; cdr3_aa: CASSLGGDSNQPQHF
clone_size: NA; j_call: TRBJ2-1; d_call: TRBD2; v_call: TRBV14; cdr3_nt: TGTGCCAGCAGCCCGGGCCTCGGGACTAGCGGAAATGAGCAGTTCTTC; cdr3_aa: CASSPGLGTSGNEQFF
clone_size: once; j_call: TRBJ2-1; d_call: TRBD2; v_call: TRBV29-1; cdr3_nt: TGCAGCGTTAAAAGACTAGCGGGGGACAATGAGCAGTTCTTC; cdr3_aa: CSVKRLAGDNEQFF
clone_size: NA; j_call: TRBJ1-1; d_call: NA; v_call: TRBV18; cdr3_nt: TGTGCCAGCTCACCCTCCCAGAATACTGAAGCTTTCTTT; cdr3_aa: CASSPSQNTEAFF
clone_size: few; j_call: TRBJ1-2; d_call: TRBD1; v_call: TRBV6-5; cdr3_nt: TGTGCCAGCAGTTACTCGGGACAGACTCACTATGGCTACACCTTC; cdr3_aa: CASSYSGQTHYGYTF
clone_size: NA; j_call: TRBJ2-7; d_call: NA; v_call: TRBV7-8; cdr3_nt: TGTGCCAGCAGCGAACAGGGAGACGAGCAGTACTTC; cdr3_aa: CASSEQGDEQYF
clone_size: NA; j_call: TRBJ2-2; d_call: NA; v_call: TRBV27; cdr3_nt: TGTGCCAGCAGCCCAGGACACCTCACCGGGGAGCTGTTTTTT; cdr3_aa: CASSPGHLTGELFF
clone_size: once; j_call: TRBJ1-3; d_call: NA; v_call: TRBV7-2; cdr3_nt: TGTGCCAGCACCGGGGACTCTGGAAACACCATATATTTT; cdr3_aa: CASTGDSGNTIYF
clone_size: NA; j_call: TRBJ1-1; d_call: NA; v_call: TRBV4-1; cdr3_nt: TGCGCCAGCAGCCAAGAGGAGTTTAACACTGAAGCTTTCTTT; cdr3_aa: CASSQEEFNTEAFF
clone_size: NA; j_call: TRBJ1-5; d_call: NA; v_call: TRBV6-5; cdr3_nt: TGTGCCAGCAGTCCGACGACCGGGGTCAATCAGCCCCAGCATTTT; cdr3_aa: CASSPTTGVNQPQHF
clone_size: NA; j_call: TRBJ2-6; d_call: TRBD2; v_call: TRBV10-3; cdr3_nt: TGTGCCGCCACTAGCGGGGTGAGCTCTGGGGCCAACGTCCTGACTTTC; cdr3_aa: CAATSGVSSGANVLTF
clone_size: NA; j_call: TRBJ1-5; d_call: TRBD1; v_call: TRBV19; cdr3_nt: TGTGCCAGTAGTATCGAAGGGGGCATTAGGAATCAGCCCCAGCATTTT; cdr3_aa: CASSIEGGIRNQPQHF
clone_size: NA; j_call: TRBJ1-5; d_call: TRBD1; v_call: TRBV5-3; cdr3_nt: TGTGCCAGAAGACAGGACAGGGGTCCCGATCAGCCCCAGCATTTT; cdr3_aa: CARRQDRGPDQPQHF
clone_size: NA; j_call: TRBJ2-7; d_call: TRBD1; v_call: TRBV7-2; cdr3_nt: TGTGCCAGCAGCTTAGACAGGGGGTACTACGAGCAGTACTTC; cdr3_aa: CASSLDRGYYEQYF
clone_size: NA; j_call: TRBJ1-5; d_call: NA; v_call: TRBV7-8; cdr3_nt: TGTGCCAGCAGCTTAGATCTAAGAGGTCCCCAGCATTTT; cdr3_aa: CASSLDLRGPQHF
clone_size: NA; j_call: TRBJ2-1; d_call: TRBD1; v_call: TRBV6-6; cdr3_nt: TGTGCCAGCAGTTACCCGGAGCAAGGGACAGGGCAGTTCTTC; cdr3_aa: CASSYPEQGTGQFF
clone_size: NA; j_call: TRBJ1-3; d_call: NA; v_call: TRBV4-3; cdr3_nt: TGCGCCAGCAGCCAAGATTTGCACAGGGCTTCAGGAAACACCATATATTTT; cdr3_aa: CASSQDLHRASGNTIYF
clone_size: few; j_call: TRBJ2-7; d_call: TRBD1; v_call: TRBV15; cdr3_nt: TGTGCCACCAGCAGAGATGACAGGGACACCTACGAGCAGTACTTC; cdr3_aa: CATSRDDRDTYEQYF
clone_size: NA; j_call: TRBJ2-3; d_call: NA; v_call: TRBV7-9; cdr3_nt: TGTGCCAGCAGCTTAGCGTTTGGCAGGGGCCCAGCAGATACGCAGTATTTT; cdr3_aa: CASSLAFGRGPADTQYF
clone_size: NA; j_call: TRBJ1-1; d_call: NA; v_call: TRBV6-1; cdr3_nt: TGTGCCAGCAGTGAACGCTGGGGGGGGAACACTGAAGCTTTCTTT; cdr3_aa: CASSERWGGNTEAFF
clone_size: NA; j_call: TRBJ2-7; d_call: TRBD2; v_call: TRBV4-3; cdr3_nt: TGCGCCAGCAGCCAAGATTGGAGCGGGGGGGCTTCCTACGAGCAGTACTTC; cdr3_aa: CASSQDWSGGASYEQYF
clone_size: once; j_call: TRBJ1-3; d_call: NA; v_call: TRBV6-1; cdr3_nt: TGTGCCAGCAGTGAACTATCGGGCTCTGGAAACACCATATATTTT; cdr3_aa: CASSELSGSGNTIYF
clone_size: NA; j_call: TRBJ1-5; d_call: NA; v_call: TRBV6-6; cdr3_nt: TGTGCCAGCAGAGCAAGTACCAATCAGCCCCAGCATTTT; cdr3_aa: CASRASTNQPQHF
clone_size: NA; j_call: TRBJ2-7; d_call: NA; v_call: TRBV11-3; cdr3_nt: TGTGCCAGCGCAGTTATCCCCTCCGAGCAGTACTTC; cdr3_aa: CASAVIPSEQYF
clone_size: NA; j_call: TRBJ1-5; d_call: NA; v_call: TRBV19; cdr3_nt: TGTGCCAGTAGGACACAGGGATCGAGCAATCAGCCCCAGCATTTT; cdr3_aa: CASRTQGSSNQPQHF
clone_size: NA; j_call: TRBJ2-7; d_call: TRBD1; v_call: TRBV11-3; cdr3_nt: TGTGCCAGCAGCTTAGCAGCAGGGGGAGACTACGAGCAGTACTTC; cdr3_aa: CASSLAAGGDYEQYF
clone_size: once; j_call: TRBJ2-5; d_call: TRBD2; v_call: TRBV4-3; cdr3_nt: TGCGCCAGCAGCCAAGCGGGGGGGCCTCGGGAGACCCAGTACTTC; cdr3_aa: CASSQAGGPRETQYF
clone_size: NA; j_call: TRBJ2-1; d_call: NA; v_call: TRBV13; cdr3_nt: TGTGCCAGCAGCTTAAAGGTACAGGGGTTCTTTACCGGGGGTTACAATGAGCAGTTCTTC; cdr3_aa: CASSLKVQGFFTGGYNEQFF
clone_size: once; j_call: TRBJ2-5; d_call: NA; v_call: TRBV7-2; cdr3_nt: TGTGCCAGCGGAGGATACCAAGAGACCCAGTACTTC; cdr3_aa: CASGGYQETQYF
clone_size: NA; j_call: TRBJ2-7; d_call: NA; v_call: TRBV5-6; cdr3_nt: TGTGCCAGCAGCCGGGGAGTAGGGGAGCAGTACTTC; cdr3_aa: CASSRGVGEQYF
clone_size: NA; j_call: TRBJ2-7; d_call: NA; v_call: TRBV14; cdr3_nt: TGTGCCAGCAGCCCCCGATTCAGGCCCTCCTACGAGCAGTACTTC; cdr3_aa: CASSPRFRPSYEQYF
clone_size: once; j_call: TRBJ2-4; d_call: NA; v_call: TRBV25-1; cdr3_nt: TGTGCCAGCAGTGACGTGGCAGGGGTGGGAAACATTCAGTACTTC; cdr3_aa: CASSDVAGVGNIQYF
clone_size: NA; j_call: TRBJ2-1; d_call: TRBD1; v_call: TRBV6-5; cdr3_nt: TGTGCCAGCAGTTACTCGACAGGGCCCTACAATGAGCAGTTCTTC; cdr3_aa: CASSYSTGPYNEQFF
clone_size: NA; j_call: TRBJ2-7; d_call: TRBD1; v_call: TRBV27; cdr3_nt: TGTGCCAGCAGTTTATACGGGACAGGTCTTCGCGAGCAGTACTTC; cdr3_aa: CASSLYGTGLREQYF
clone_size: once; j_call: TRBJ2-1; d_call: NA; v_call: TRBV21-1; cdr3_nt: TGTGCCAGCAGCGGGAGACTAGCGGGGGGTCCCAATGAGCAGTTCTTC; cdr3_aa: CASSGRLAGGPNEQFF
clone_size: NA; j_call: TRBJ1-1; d_call: NA; v_call: TRBV5-6; cdr3_nt: TGTGCCAGCAGCTTTTGGCAGACTATGAACACTGAAGCTTTCTTT; cdr3_aa: CASSFWQTMNTEAFF
clone_size: NA; j_call: TRBJ2-1; d_call: NA; v_call: TRBV30; cdr3_nt: TGTGCCTGGAGTAGGCCAGGGCCTTCCTACAATGAGCAGTTCTTC; cdr3_aa: CAWSRPGPSYNEQFF
clone_size: NA; j_call: TRBJ2-3; d_call: TRBD2; v_call: TRBV10-3; cdr3_nt: TGTGCCATCAGTAAGACTAGCGGGAGACACACAGATACGCAGTATTTT; cdr3_aa: CAISKTSGRHTDTQYF
clone_size: NA; j_call: TRBJ2-7; d_call: NA; v_call: TRBV5-4; cdr3_nt: TGTGCCAGCAGCCTCCAGGGTTACGAGCAGTACTTC; cdr3_aa: CASSLQGYEQYF
clone_size: NA; j_call: TRBJ1-5; d_call: NA; v_call: TRBV15; cdr3_nt: TGTGCCACCAGCAGAGACGGCGGGGGAATAGGGCAGCCCCAGCATTTT; cdr3_aa: CATSRDGGGIGQPQHF
clone_size: NA; j_call: TRBJ2-6; d_call: NA; v_call: TRBV4-3; cdr3_nt: TGCGCCAGCAGCCAGGGTACAGGGTCTGGGGCCAACGTCCTGACTTTC; cdr3_aa: CASSQGTGSGANVLTF
clone_size: NA; j_call: TRBJ1-2; d_call: TRBD1; v_call: TRBV7-8; cdr3_nt: TGTGCCAGCAGCCCAACAGGGGCGAACTATGGCTACACCTTC; cdr3_aa: CASSPTGANYGYTF
clone_size: NA; j_call: TRBJ2-1; d_call: NA; v_call: TRBV4-1; cdr3_nt: TGCGCCAGCAGCCAAGCCTGGCCAGGGGCCGTTGAGCAGTTCTTC; cdr3_aa: CASSQAWPGAVEQFF